A single sample is the source of the 14 T cell receptor beta chains below, sequenced in a study of blood T cells in healthy people across ages. A second about 7 to 11 cycle PCR used barcoded and J-beta primers. TCRdb reanalysed the 5' RACE reads using MiXCR and keeps one entry per CDR3 protein. The sample carries around 1.5 million distinct CDR3 sequences, about 31% recorded once. The source material was blood. All receptors derive from a woman aged 25 to 39 in good health.

A few counts support this clonotype. The rearrangement uses TRBV12-3 or TRBV12-4 and TRBJ1-2; 8 bases map to TRBD1. V shed 7 bases, J shed 3 bases, and the junction held 7 bases outside the gene matches. The CDR3 length is 14 residues. The CDR3 nucleotides are TGTGCCAGCACCCCGGACAGGGCTGACTATGGCTACACCTTC. Protein product: CASTPDRADYGYTF.

The chain carries TRBV4-2 and TRBJ1-2; perhaps TRBD1 as D (6 bases). This CDR3 is 15 amino acids long. V shed 3 bases and J shed 3 bases, with 14 bases lying between them. The germline gives CDR1 LGHNA, CDR2 YNFKEQ. CDR3 DNA: TGTGCCAGCAGCCAGCCCCGGGACACCTACTATGGCTACACCTTC. As protein: CASSQPRDTYYGYTF.

The chain couples TRBV6-1 to TRBJ1-5; D gene uncertain. CDR1 is MNHNS, CDR2 SASEGT, per germline. Deletions cut 3 bases from V and 0 bases from J, with 12 bases between. CDR3 length: 16 amino acids. The CDR3 coding sequence is TGTGCCAGCAGTGATGGCCGAAAAAATAGCAATCAGCCCCAGCATTTT. Translated, it gives CASSDGRKNSNQPQHF.

V and J are TRBV7-3 and TRBJ2-3; D is possibly TRBD2 (6 bases). CDR3 size: 14 residues. The germline gives CDR1 SGHTA, CDR2 FQGTGA. Trimming removed 5 bases at V and 5 bases at J, with 14 bases between. The CDR3 here is CASSPQGLVDTQYF. The CDR3 DNA follows: TGTGCCAGCAGCCCGCAGGGACTTGTAGATACGCAGTATTTT.

This clonotype was observed a handful of times. This chain joins TRBV24-1 and TRBJ2-3, with 8 bases identical to TRBD1. The germline CDR1 and CDR2 sequences are KGHDR and SFDVKD. The CDR3 extends over 15 amino acids. The V and J ends lost 4 bases and 4 bases, in that order; junction bases with no gene match: 6. CDR3 loop: CATSERTGKADTQYF. CDR3 nucleotide sequence: TGTGCCACCAGTGAGCGGACAGGGAAGGCAGATACGCAGTATTTT.

This clonotype was counted only a few times. CDR3 nucleotide sequence: TGTGCCAGCAGTGAAAGACTAGCGGGAGACTACAATGAGCAGTTCTTC. This translates into CASSERLAGDYNEQFF. The chain combines TRBV6-1 with TRBJ2-1; 12 bases align to TRBD2. In germline, CDR1 is MNHNS, CDR2 SASEGT. Germline trimming cut 2 bases from V and 3 bases from J; bases unmatched to any gene: 2. This CDR3 contains 16 residues.

This clonotype has ten or more counts. The chain links TRBV7-2 to TRBJ2-1; possible D gene TRBD1, 6 bases. The CDR3 has 14 residues. Trimming pared 11 bases from V and 0 bases from J, leaving 14 bases between. CDR1 SGHTA and CDR2 FQGNSA come from the germline V gene. CDR3 bases: TGTGCCGCACGGGACACCTACTCCTACAATGAGCAGTTCTTC. It is translated as CAARDTYSYNEQFF.

Concerning this clonotype itself: The junction departs from the called germline gene at one end, perhaps through a read error. The rearrangement uses TRBV3-1 and TRBJ2-5; 9 nucleotides line up with TRBD2. CDR3 length: 13 residues. The germline CDR1 and CDR2 sequences are LGHDT and YNNKEL (reference sequence). DNA of the CDR3: TGTGCCAGCAACCAAAGCGGGAGGGAGACCCAGTACTTC. Its protein is CASNQSGRETQYF.

Comment on this clonotype: Germline and junction disagree at one end, which may indicate a read error. The genes are TRBV6-1 and TRBJ1-1; 12 bases match TRBD1. This CDR3 comprises 20 residues. From germline, CDR1 is MNHNS and CDR2 SASEGT. In nucleotides, the CDR3 is TGTACCAGCAGAACAAAACGGGACAGGGGGCCCAGGGATCAAGGCGCTGAAGCTTTCTTT. Amino acid sequence: CTSRTKRDRGPRDQGAEAFF.

The chain links TRBV7-2 to TRBJ1-1, with D perhaps matching TRBD1 (6 bases). V lost 5 bases and J 6 bases, leaving 13 bases between the germline ends. The CDR3 runs to 13 residues. Per germline, CDR1 SGHTA and CDR2 FQGNSA. The CDR3: CASSNTGYPEAFF. The CDR3 region has the DNA TGTGCCAGCAGCAATACAGGGTACCCTGAAGCTTTCTTT.

This clonotype was picked up many times. The gene calls are TRBV28 and TRBJ2-7; D is unresolved. Trimming pared 6 bases from V and 3 bases from J, leaving 9 bases between. Germline lookup yields CDR1 MDHEN and CDR2 SYDVKM. This CDR3 is built from 12 residues. The CDR3: CASRPQFYEQYF. The CDR3 nucleotides are TGTGCCAGCAGACCACAATTCTACGAGCAGTACTTC.

The chain uses TRBV7-3 and TRBJ1-5; no reliable D call. Per the germline V gene, CDR1 is SGHTA and CDR2 is FQGTGA. Trimming took off 2 bases at V and 0 bases at J, with 11 bases between the two ends. CDR3 size: 16 residues. The CDR3 DNA follows: TGTGCCAGCAGCTTAGGACGCCAAGATAGCAATCAGCCCCAGCATTTT. This encodes CASSLGRQDSNQPQHF.

V gene TRBV30 combines with J gene TRBJ1-4; the D is unclear. From germline, CDR1 is GTSNPN and CDR2 SVGIG (reference sequence). The CDR3 spans 15 residues. The germline V and J ends were trimmed by 2 bases and 0 bases, with 10 bases remaining between them. The CDR3 DNA is TGTGCCTGGAGTTTTAGATTCCCAACTAATGAAAAACTGTTTTTT. Its translation: CAWSFRFPTNEKLFF.

This clonotype turned up a few times. The chain is built from TRBV10-3 and TRBJ2-7; D is perhaps TRBD1 or TRBD2 (7 bases each). The CDR3 is made up of 15 amino acids. The ends were cut back, 11 bases at V and 2 bases at J, with 22 bases in the middle. In germline, CDR1 is ENHRY, CDR2 SYGVKD. The CDR3: CAPRGQDGGPYEQYF. Written as DNA, the CDR3 is TGTGCCCCCCGTGGACAGGACGGGGGGCCCTACGAGCAGTACTTC.